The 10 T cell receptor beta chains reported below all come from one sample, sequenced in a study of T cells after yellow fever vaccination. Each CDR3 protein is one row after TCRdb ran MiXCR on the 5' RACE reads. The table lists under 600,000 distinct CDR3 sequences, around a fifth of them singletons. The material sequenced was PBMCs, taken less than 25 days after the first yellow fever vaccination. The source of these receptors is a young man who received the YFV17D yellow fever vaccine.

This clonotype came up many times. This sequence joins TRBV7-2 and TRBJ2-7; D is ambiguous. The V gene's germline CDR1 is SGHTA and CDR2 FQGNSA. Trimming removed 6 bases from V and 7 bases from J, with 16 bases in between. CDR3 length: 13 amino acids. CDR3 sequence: CASSNGPLGEQYF. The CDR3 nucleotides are TGTGCCAGCAGTAACGGCCCTCTGGGGGAGCAGTACTTC.

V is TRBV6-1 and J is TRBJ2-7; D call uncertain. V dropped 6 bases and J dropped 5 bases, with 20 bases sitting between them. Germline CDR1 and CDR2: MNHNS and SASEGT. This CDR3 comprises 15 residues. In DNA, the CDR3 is TGTGCCAGCAGACCCCTGACTCCCCCGCAGGACGAGCAGTACTTC. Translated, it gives CASRPLTPPQDEQYF.

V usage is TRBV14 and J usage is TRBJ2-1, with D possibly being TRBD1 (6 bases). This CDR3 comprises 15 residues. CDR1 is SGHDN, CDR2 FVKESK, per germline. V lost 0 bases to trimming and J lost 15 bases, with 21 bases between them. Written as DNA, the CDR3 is TGTGCCAGCAGCCAAGATACTGGGGCCCTAGAAGGGGGGTTCTTC. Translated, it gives CASSQDTGALEGGFF.

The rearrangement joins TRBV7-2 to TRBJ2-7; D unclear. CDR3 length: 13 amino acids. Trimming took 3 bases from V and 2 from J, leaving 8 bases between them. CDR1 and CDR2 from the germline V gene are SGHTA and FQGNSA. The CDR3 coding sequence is TGTGCCAGCAGCTTGGACGGTACCTACGAGCAGTACGTC. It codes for CASSLDGTYEQYV.

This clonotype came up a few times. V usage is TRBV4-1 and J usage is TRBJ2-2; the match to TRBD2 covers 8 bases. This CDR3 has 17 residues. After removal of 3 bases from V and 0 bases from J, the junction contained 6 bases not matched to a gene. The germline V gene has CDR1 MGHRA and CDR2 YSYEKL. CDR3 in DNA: TGCGCCAGCAGCCAGGCGAGCGGGGGTTCGAACACCGGGGAGCTGTTTTTT. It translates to CASSQASGGSNTGELFF.

CDR3 loop: CASSYRDGYSYEQYF. CDR3 bases: TGTGCCAGCAGTTACAGGGACGGCTACTCCTACGAGCAGTACTTC. The genes are TRBV6-2 or TRBV6-3 and TRBJ2-7; D may match TRBD1 or TRBD2 (5 bases each). The germline V gene encodes CDR1 MNHEY and CDR2 SVGEGT. V was cut by 2 bases and J by 0 bases, with 11 bases left in between. The CDR3 consists of 15 residues.

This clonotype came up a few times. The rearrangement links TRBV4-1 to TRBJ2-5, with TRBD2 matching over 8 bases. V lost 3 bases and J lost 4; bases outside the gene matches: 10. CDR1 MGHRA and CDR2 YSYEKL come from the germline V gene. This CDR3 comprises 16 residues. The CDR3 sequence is CASSQDLGLAGETQYF. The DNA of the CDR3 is TGCGCCAGCAGCCAGGACCTAGGACTAGCCGGAGAGACCCAGTACTTC.

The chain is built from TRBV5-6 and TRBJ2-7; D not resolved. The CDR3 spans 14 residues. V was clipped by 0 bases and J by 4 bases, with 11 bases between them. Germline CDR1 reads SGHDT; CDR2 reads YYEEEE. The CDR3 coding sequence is TGTGCCAGCAGCTTGGGGGGTTTCAGATACGAGCAGTACGTC. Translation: CASSLGGFRYEQYV.

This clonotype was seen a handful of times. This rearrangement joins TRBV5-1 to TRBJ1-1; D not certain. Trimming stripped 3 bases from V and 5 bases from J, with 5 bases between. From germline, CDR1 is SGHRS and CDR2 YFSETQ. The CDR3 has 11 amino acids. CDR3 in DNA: TGCGCCAGCAGCTCCGATACTGAAGCTTTCTTT. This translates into CASSSDTEAFF.

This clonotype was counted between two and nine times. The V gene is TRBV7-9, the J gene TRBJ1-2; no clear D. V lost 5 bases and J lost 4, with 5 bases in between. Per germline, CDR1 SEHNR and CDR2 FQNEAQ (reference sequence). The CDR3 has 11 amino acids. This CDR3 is CASSAAYGYTF. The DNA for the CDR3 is TGTGCCAGCAGCGCTGCCTATGGCTACACCTTC. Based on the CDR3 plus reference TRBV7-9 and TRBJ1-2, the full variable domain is DTGVSQNPRHKITKRGQNVTFRCDPISEHNRLYWYRQTLGQGPEFLTYFQNEAQLEKSRLLSDRFSAERPKGSFSTLEIQRTEQGDSAMYLCASSAAYGYTFGSGTRLTVV.